The 30 T cell receptor beta chains given below trace back to one sample, sequenced in a study of OX40 agonist ivuxolimab in advanced cancers. Produced via immunoSEQ multiplex PCR; TCRdb's table is partial and in-frame only. Counted here are 96,000 or so clones, about 92% occurring once; the ten biggest clones make up about 1.5%. The sample here was CD4+ or CD8+ T cells sorted from blood, taken in a trial of the OX40 agonist ivuxolimab. The receptors here all came from an adult with an advanced solid tumor such as melanoma, head and neck, liver or kidney cancer.

On this clone itself: As the CDR3 is not closed by the conserved phenylalanine or tryptophan, this likely results from a read error. It is unclear where the CDR3 begins or ends on the DNA, so no DNA is shown, and the CDR3 is as TCRdb lists it. This rearrangement joins TRBV6-6 to TRBJ1-4. The CDR3 region is 11 residues in length, termini included. Germline V lookup: CDR1 MNHNY, CDR2 SVGAGI (reference sequence). The CDR3 here is CASSYSGLIFR.

V is TRBV29-1 and J is TRBJ2-1; 16 nucleotides align to TRBD2. CDR1 SQVTM and CDR2 ANQGSEA come from the germline V gene. J lost 1 base, V lost 3 bases, and 9 bases had no gene match. CDR3 length: 19 residues. The CDR3 spells CSVDRGLAGGRLSYNEQFF. The CDR3 nucleotides read TGCAGCGTTGACCGGGGACTAGCGGGAGGGCGTTTATCCTACAATGAGCAGTTCTTC.

The genes are TRBV7-9 and TRBJ1-1; TRBD1 aligns across 9 bases. The CDR3 is made up of 14 amino acids. Germline V gene lookup returns CDR1 SEHNR and CDR2 FQNEAQ (reference sequence). V was pared by 5 bases and J by 5 bases, with 6 bases of the junction left unmatched. CDR3: CASSPQQGATEAFF. In DNA, the CDR3 is TGTGCCAGCAGCCCTCAACAGGGGGCGACTGAAGCTTTCTTT.

The rearrangement links TRBV28 to TRBJ1-1; 8 bases align to TRBD1. V shed 2 bases, J shed 4 bases, and the junction held 3 bases outside the gene matches. CDR3 length equals 14 residues. The germline V gene has CDR1 MDHEN and CDR2 SYDVKM. In DNA, the CDR3 is TGTGCCAGCAGTTTACAGGGGGCAGGCACTGAAGCTTTCTTT. Encoded protein: CASSLQGAGTEAFF. Using reference TRBV28 and TRBJ1-1 for the parts outside the CDR3, the full variable domain is DVKVTQSSRYLVKRTGEKVFLECVQDMDHENMFWYRQDPGLGLRLIYFSYDVKMKEKGDIPEGYSVSREKKERFSLILESASTNQTSMYLCASSLQGAGTEAFFGQGTRLTVV.

The V call is TRBV6-1, the J call TRBJ1-2; no definite D call. The V and J ends lost 2 bases and 3 bases respectively, with 4 bases between them. The germline gives CDR1 MNHNS, CDR2 SASEGT. The CDR3 is 12 residues long. The CDR3 region has the DNA TGTGCCAGCAGTGAACGCGACTATGGCTACACCTTC. It specifies CASSERDYGYTF.

This clone was seen once. V and J are TRBV15 and TRBJ2-5, with 10 bases lining up with TRBD1. The CDR3 covers 15 residues. The trim removed 4 bases at V and 3 bases at J, leaving 5 bases unmatched. Per germline, CDR1 LNHNV and CDR2 YYDKDF (reference sequence). CDR3 sequence (DNA): TGTGCCACCAGCACGTCTGGGACAGGGGAAGAGACCCAGTACTTC. It yields the protein CATSTSGTGEETQYF. The full variable domain, its missing parts supplied by reference TRBV15 and TRBJ2-5, is DAMVIQNPRYQVTQFGKPVTLSCSQTLNHNVMYWYQQKSSQAPKLLFHYYDKDFNNEADTPDNFQSRRPNTSFCFLDIRSPGLGDTAMYLCATSTSGTGEETQYFGPGTRLLVL.

The chain couples TRBV11-2 to TRBJ2-5; D call uncertain. The CDR3 runs to 12 residues. Trimming removed 5 bases from V and 2 bases from J, with 6 bases in between. The germline V gene encodes CDR1 SGHAT and CDR2 FQNNGV. CDR3 protein: CASSAGQETQYF. The CDR3 nucleotides read TGTGCCAGCAGCGCCGGGCAAGAGACCCAGTACTTC.

This chain uses TRBV4-2 with TRBJ2-1; 11 bases line up with TRBD1. This CDR3 has 15 amino acids. Losses at the gene ends were 1 base for V and 7 bases for J; bases not matched to a gene: 3. Germline assignment: CDR1 LGHNA and CDR2 YNFKEQ. The DNA for the CDR3 is TGTGCCAGCAGCCAAGCCGGGACAGGGGGAAATGAGCAGTTCTTC. Residues: CASSQAGTGGNEQFF.

The chain couples TRBV28 to TRBJ1-1, with unresolved D. Trimming took 10 bases from V and 0 from J, leaving 18 bases between them. CDR3 length: 15 amino acids. The germline gives CDR1 MDHEN, CDR2 SYDVKM. The CDR3 is CAILPLRVMNTEAFF. In DNA, the CDR3 is TGTGCCATCCTCCCCCTCCGAGTCATGAACACTGAAGCTTTCTTT.

J is TRBJ1-4 and V is TRBV5-4, with a possible D match to TRBD1 (5 bases). The CDR3 has 13 residues. The germline V gene encodes CDR1 SGHNT and CDR2 YYREEE (reference sequence). V lost 4 bases and J lost 5, with 9 bases in between. In DNA, the CDR3 is TGTGCCAGCAGCACCCAGGGCAATGAAAAACTGTTTTTT. The encoded protein is CASSTQGNEKLFF.

The chain couples TRBV27 to TRBJ2-7, with 8 bases identical to TRBD1. The CDR3 sequence is 14 residues long. Germline assignment: CDR1 MNHEY and CDR2 SMNVEV (reference sequence). V shed 2 bases and J 2 bases; nucleotides not matched to a gene: 2. CDR3 sequence (DNA): TGTGCCAGCAGTTTACAGGGGGCAGCCTACGAGCAGTACTTC. Its translation: CASSLQGAAYEQYF.

The V and J genes are TRBV9 and TRBJ2-7; possibly TRBD1 for D (6 bases). CDR3 length: 15 residues. Trimming removed 0 bases at V and 0 bases at J, with 10 bases between. CDR1 and CDR2 from the germline V gene are SGDLS and YYNGEE. The CDR3 DNA is TGTGCCAGCAGCGTAGGGGTAGGGGGCTCCTACGAGCAGTACTTC. Amino acid sequence: CASSVGVGGSYEQYF.

The V gene is TRBV19, the J gene TRBJ1-1, with 8 bases fitting TRBD1. The length of the CDR3 is 13 residues. Germline trimming cut 5 bases from V and 6 bases from J; bases unmatched to any gene: 5. The germline CDR1 and CDR2 sequences are LNHDA and SQIVND (reference sequence). For the CDR3, the DNA is TGTGCCAGTAGTGAGGACAGGGAGGCTGAAGCTTTCTTT. Its protein product is CASSEDREAEAFF.

This clone occurred once. V gene TRBV18 combines with J gene TRBJ2-3; 14 bases map to TRBD2. The ends lost 4 bases at V and 4 bases at J; junction bases unmatched: 1. The CDR3 has 15 residues. Germline CDR1 KGHSH, CDR2 LQKENI. For the CDR3, the DNA is TGTGCCAGCTCACGGGGACTAGCGGGAGCAGATACGCAGTATTTT. This gives the protein CASSRGLAGADTQYF. The full variable domain, rest sourced from reference TRBV18 and TRBJ2-3, is NAGVMQNPRHLVRRRGQEARLRCSPMKGHSHVYWYRQLPEEGLKFMVYLQKENIIDESGMPKERFSAEFPKEGPSILRIQQVVRGDSAAYFCASSRGLAGADTQYFGPGTRLTVL.

A few counts support this clone. The rearrangement links TRBV11-2 to TRBJ2-1, with TRBD2 matching 8 bases. Germline V gene sequence: CDR1 SGHAT, CDR2 FQNNGV. Losses at the gene ends were 4 bases for V and 6 bases for J; bases not matched to a gene: 8. This CDR3 has 15 residues. The CDR3 sequence is CASSSGGLVGNEQFF. The CDR3 DNA follows: TGTGCCAGCAGCTCCGGGGGACTAGTTGGCAATGAGCAGTTCTTC.

This chain uses TRBV30 with TRBJ1-5; no clear D. Germline V gene lookup returns CDR1 GTSNPN and CDR2 SVGIG (reference sequence). The CDR3 contains 13 residues. The germline V and J ends were trimmed by 2 bases and 5 bases, with 10 bases remaining between them. CDR3 sequence reads: CAWSSDGDQPQHF. CDR3 sequence (DNA): TGTGCCTGGAGTAGCGACGGGGATCAGCCCCAGCATTTT.

The gene calls are TRBV7-2 and TRBJ2-2, with 10 bases that match TRBD1. The germline gives CDR1 SGHTA, CDR2 FQGNSA. CDR3 length: 16 amino acids. V dropped 1 base and J dropped 5; count of bases not matched to a gene: 4. CDR3 sequence reads: CASSLGLGQGTGELFF. The CDR3 DNA sequence: TGTGCCAGCAGCTTAGGTTTGGGACAGGGGACCGGGGAGCTGTTTTTT.

The CDR3 nucleotides read TGTGCCAGCAGCGTAGGGAGGAACTACGAGCAGTACTTC. Amino acid sequence: CASSVGRNYEQYF. The chain employs TRBV7-2 and TRBJ2-7, with TRBD2 as a possible D gene (6 bases). The V gene lost 5 bases and the J gene lost 3 bases, with 11 bases spanning the gap. Germline V gene data show CDR1 as SGHTA and CDR2 as FQGNSA. CDR3 length: 13 residues.

V and J are TRBV19 and TRBJ1-1, with 10 bases matching TRBD1. The germline CDR1 and CDR2 sequences are LNHDA and SQIVND (reference sequence). The CDR3 length is 13 residues. V shed 7 bases and J 3 bases; nucleotides not matched to a gene: 2. CDR3 protein: CASTDRGHTEAFF. Here the CDR3 DNA reads TGTGCCAGTACCGACAGGGGGCACACTGAAGCTTTCTTT.

This clone was recorded once. The V and J genes are TRBV7-2 and TRBJ2-3, with no clear D. Germline V gives CDR1 SGHTA, CDR2 FQGNSA. V dropped 5 bases and J dropped 3 bases, with 12 bases sitting between them. The CDR3 contains 14 residues. In DNA form, the CDR3 reads TGTGCCAGCAGCCCCTTAGGGATGACAGATACGCAGTATTTT. It specifies CASSPLGMTDTQYF.

This clone was seen more than once but under ten times. The rearrangement uses TRBV28 and TRBJ1-5; 8 bases match TRBD1. CDR1 and CDR2 from the germline V gene are MDHEN and SYDVKM. The CDR3 sequence is 14 residues long. Trimming at V came to 3 bases and at J to 5 bases, leaving 3 bases not matched to a gene. The CDR3 DNA reads TGTGCCAGCAGTTTGGGACAGGTGGATCAGCCCCAGCATTTT. Encoded protein: CASSLGQVDQPQHF.

This chain connects TRBV7-9 to TRBJ2-2; 8 nucleotides line up with TRBD1. CDR1 is SEHNR, CDR2 FQNEAQ, per germline (reference sequence). The CDR3 has 17 residues. The junction had 11 bases not matched to a gene; V was cut back by 5 bases and J by 3 bases. CDR3 nucleotides: TGTGCCAGCAGCCCGAAGACAGGGGATGTTGACACCGGGGAGCTGTTTTTT. Protein: CASSPKTGDVDTGELFF.

The CDR3 loop is CASSTAGGPGEQYF. The CDR3 DNA reads as TGTGCCAGTAGTACTGCGGGAGGGCCGGGAGAGCAGTACTTC. The rearrangement joins TRBV19 to TRBJ2-7; TRBD2 agrees at 9 bases. The junction had 8 bases not matched to a gene; V was cut back by 4 bases and J by 7 bases. Per germline, CDR1 LNHDA and CDR2 SQIVND (reference sequence). There are 14 residues in the CDR3.

This clone showed up just once. This chain connects TRBV7-6 to TRBJ2-5; D gene ambiguous. Germline CDR1 SGHVS, CDR2 FNYEAQ. Trimming pared 3 bases from V and 10 bases from J, leaving 15 bases between. The CDR3 is 13 residues long. DNA for the CDR3: TGTGCCAGCAGCTTTCTGACGGACGGGCTCCAGTACTTC. Its protein product is CASSFLTDGLQYF.

The chain couples TRBV4-1 to TRBJ2-7; 7 bases fit TRBD1. Germline V gene sequence: CDR1 MGHRA, CDR2 YSYEKL. The CDR3 runs to 15 residues. V lost 1 base and J lost 0; bases outside the gene matches: 3. In DNA, the CDR3 is TGCGCCAGCAGCCAAGGGGACAGCCGCTCCTACGAGCAGTACTTC. This gives the protein CASSQGDSRSYEQYF.

This clone showed up just a few times. V and J are TRBV15 and TRBJ1-2, with D perhaps matching TRBD1 (5 bases). The CDR3 spans 14 residues. V gave up 3 bases and J gave up 7 bases, with 15 bases separating them. Per the germline V gene, CDR1 is LNHNV and CDR2 is YYDKDF (reference sequence). CDR3 protein: CATSRDQGPRGYTF. CDR3 sequence (DNA): TGTGCCACCAGCAGGGACCAGGGCCCCCGTGGCTACACCTTC.

This sequence joins TRBV5-1 and TRBJ1-1; D remains unclear. There are 15 residues in the CDR3. Trimming removed 0 bases at V and 0 bases at J, with 9 bases between. CDR1 is SGHRS, CDR2 YFSETQ, per germline. CDR3 sequence (DNA): TGCGCCAGCAGCTTGGTAGGCGCCGTGAACACTGAAGCTTTCTTT. Amino acid sequence: CASSLVGAVNTEAFF.

The chain combines TRBV7-9 with TRBJ1-1; D is undetermined. CDR1 SEHNR and CDR2 FQNEAQ come from the germline V gene (reference sequence). The length of the CDR3 is 13 residues. Deletions cut 6 bases from V and 1 base from J, with 9 bases between. The CDR3 DNA sequence: TGTGCCAGCAGGCTTTGGGGGAACACTGAAGCTTTCTTT. It encodes CASRLWGNTEAFF.

The J gene is TRBJ2-1, the V gene TRBV7-2; D uncertain. The CDR3 spans 14 residues. The germline gives CDR1 SGHTA, CDR2 FQGNSA. The V gene lost 0 bases and the J gene lost 3 bases, with 6 bases spanning the gap. CDR3 sequence reads: CASSLAPGYNEQFF. DNA of the CDR3: TGTGCCAGCAGCTTAGCCCCAGGCTACAATGAGCAGTTCTTC.

This rearrangement joins TRBV7-6 to TRBJ2-7; D is perhaps TRBD1 or TRBD2 (5 bases each). Germline-derived CDR1 and CDR2 are SGHVS and FNYEAQ. V lost 6 bases, J lost 2 bases, and 17 bases lay in between. The CDR3 length is 15 residues. The CDR3 region has the DNA TGTGCCAGCAGGGACCCGGGACGGAACCCCTACGAGCAGTACTTC. It translates to CASRDPGRNPYEQYF. The full variable domain, in which reference TRBV7-6 and TRBJ2-7 provide the parts outside the CDR3, is GAGVSQSPRYKVTKRGQDVALRCDPISGHVSLYWYRQALGQGPEFLTYFNYEAQQDKSGLPNDRFSAERPEGSISTLTIQRTEQRDSAMYRCASRDPGRNPYEQYFGPGTRLTVT.